Following are 30 T cell receptor beta chains from one sample sequenced in a study of identical twins. MiXCR, run by TCRdb on the 5' RACE reads, gives a single entry per CDR3 protein. Altogether 1.5 million or so distinct CDR3 sequences are present, about 32% being singletons, with the ten largest covering 0.25% to 0.3%. Material for sequencing was cord blood. The source is a newborn girl in good health.

This chain links TRBV6-2 or TRBV6-3 with TRBJ2-3; 9 nucleotides line up with TRBD2. V shed 4 bases and J 0 bases; nucleotides not matched to a gene: 5. The germline V gene encodes CDR1 MNHEY and CDR2 SVGEGT. The CDR3 loop spans 16 amino acids. CDR3: CASSWRLAASTDTQYF. The CDR3 coding sequence is TGTGCCAGCAGTTGGAGACTAGCGGCTAGCACAGATACGCAGTATTTT.

The chain links TRBV12-3 or TRBV12-4 to TRBJ2-1, with D possibly TRBD2 on 5 matching bases. The CDR3 loop spans 12 amino acids. Trimming removed 7 bases at V and 8 bases at J, with 12 bases between. The CDR3: CASTLGLDEQFF. CDR3 DNA: TGTGCCAGCACCCTAGGACTGGATGAGCAGTTCTTC.

CDR3 in amino acids: CASSLVRGQGISEQYF. CDR3 coding DNA: TGTGCCAGCAGCTTGGTAAGGGGACAGGGGATTAGTGAGCAGTACTTC. The chain employs TRBV5-6 and TRBJ2-5, with TRBD1 matching over 10 bases. The length of the CDR3 is 16 residues. V dropped 0 bases and J dropped 11; count of bases not matched to a gene: 13. The V gene's germline CDR1 is SGHDT and CDR2 YYEEEE.

V gene TRBV28 combines with J gene TRBJ1-6; maybe TRBD1 (5 bases). CDR1 and CDR2 from the germline V gene are MDHEN and SYDVKM. There are 14 residues in the CDR3. V was pared by 3 bases and J by 5 bases, with 8 bases between. The CDR3 protein is CASSLGTHNSPLHF. Written as DNA, the CDR3 is TGTGCCAGCAGTTTGGGGACCCATAATTCACCCCTCCACTTT.

This clonotype was recorded at least ten times. The gene calls are TRBV2 and TRBJ2-7; TRBD2 agrees at 13 bases. The CDR3 has 15 residues. With 10 bases clipped from V and 1 base from J, the junction kept 7 bases outside the gene matches. From germline, CDR1 is SNHLY and CDR2 FYNNEI. The CDR3 loop is CAKGLAGFRSYEQYF. The CDR3 DNA follows: TGTGCCAAGGGACTAGCGGGATTTCGTTCCTACGAGCAGTACTTC.

The chain employs TRBV4-1 and TRBJ2-5; D is uncertain. Trimming pared 2 bases from V and 2 bases from J, leaving 6 bases between. CDR1 and CDR2 (germline): MGHRA, YSYEKL. This CDR3 is 13 amino acids long. DNA for the CDR3: TGCGCCAGCAGCCAATACGCGCAAGAGACCCAGTACTTC. It encodes CASSQYAQETQYF.

This sequence joins TRBV20-1 and TRBJ1-5, with D hard to call. CDR3 length equals 15 residues. Looked up from germline, CDR1 is DFQATT and CDR2 is SNEGSKA (reference sequence). The V end lost 6 bases, the J end lost 0 bases, and 15 bases lay between the germline ends. The CDR3 here is CSAQPRGDSNQPQHF. The CDR3 coding sequence is TGCAGTGCCCAACCCCGCGGGGATAGCAATCAGCCCCAGCATTTT.

V and J are TRBV18 and TRBJ2-1, with 10 bases fitting TRBD2. The trim removed 2 bases at V and 10 bases at J, leaving 8 bases unmatched. From germline, CDR1 is KGHSH and CDR2 LQKENI. This CDR3 spans 15 amino acids. DNA of the CDR3: TGTGCCAGCTCACCATCCCTAGCGGGAGAAAACGAGCAGTTCTTC. Its protein is CASSPSLAGENEQFF.

The rearrangement links TRBV27 to TRBJ2-3; tentatively, D is TRBD2 (5 bases). Per germline, CDR1 MNHEY and CDR2 SMNVEV (reference sequence). There are 14 residues in the CDR3. The germline V and J ends were trimmed by 5 bases and 2 bases, with 11 bases remaining between them. As DNA, the CDR3 is TGTGCCAGCAGTCCTCAGCGGCACACAGATACGCAGTATTTT. Translation gives CASSPQRHTDTQYF.

This sequence joins TRBV27 and TRBJ2-3; D unclear. This CDR3 comprises 16 residues. Per germline, CDR1 MNHEY and CDR2 SMNVEV (reference sequence). Trimming left V 6 bases short and J 2 bases short, with 18 bases between. For the CDR3, the DNA is TGTGCCAGCAGCCACAAGCCGGGTAGGCACACAGATACGCAGTATTTT. As protein: CASSHKPGRHTDTQYF.

A few counts support this clonotype. This chain links TRBV2 with TRBJ2-7; weak D call: TRBD2 (5 bases). V was cut by 11 bases and J by 2 bases, with 16 bases left in between. The CDR3 runs 13 residues. Per the germline V gene, CDR1 is SNHLY and CDR2 is FYNNEI. This CDR3 reads CAGAALATYEQYF. DNA of the CDR3: TGTGCCGGAGCAGCGCTAGCCACCTACGAGCAGTACTTC.

This chain joins TRBV7-2 and TRBJ2-3; D unresolved. CDR3 size: 14 residues. V lost 4 bases to trimming and J lost 0 bases, with 8 bases between them. In germline, CDR1 is SGHTA, CDR2 FQGNSA. CDR3: CASSSATSTDTQYF. The CDR3 nucleotides are TGTGCCAGCAGCTCAGCGACTAGCACAGATACGCAGTATTTT. The variable domain in full, with the rest retrieved from reference TRBV7-2 and TRBJ2-3, is GAGVSQSPSNKVTEKGKDVELRCDPISGHTALYWYRQSLGQGLEFLIYFQGNSAPDKSGLPSDRFSAERTGGSVSTLTIQRTQQEDSAVYLCASSSATSTDTQYFGPGTRLTVL.

CDR3 amino acids: CASSIRASTDTQYF. The DNA for the CDR3 is TGTGCCAGCAGTATCCGGGCTAGCACAGATACGCAGTATTTT. The rearrangement links TRBV27 to TRBJ2-3; D is undetermined. Trimming left V 5 bases short and J 0 bases short, with 9 bases between. Germline V gene data show CDR1 as MNHEY and CDR2 as SMNVEV (reference sequence). The length of the CDR3 is 14 residues.

The chain carries TRBV20-1 and TRBJ1-1; D might be TRBD1 (5 bases). Between the trimmed V and J ends, which lost 3 bases and 0 bases, there was a span of 17 bases. Germline CDR1 reads DFQATT; CDR2 reads SNEGSKA (reference sequence). The CDR3 length is 16 residues. CDR3 bases: TGCAGTGCTAGTAGGGGCGGCTGGGAGATGAACACTGAAGCTTTCTTT. Amino acid sequence: CSASRGGWEMNTEAFF.

This rearrangement joins TRBV6-1 to TRBJ1-1, with D maybe TRBD1 (6 bases). The germline V gene has CDR1 MNHNS and CDR2 SASEGT. This CDR3 has 13 amino acids. The germline V and J ends were trimmed by 4 bases and 7 bases, with 13 bases remaining between them. CDR3 coding DNA: TGTGCCAGCAGTGTTTACAGGGACCTTGAAGCTTTCTTT. As protein: CASSVYRDLEAFF.

This clonotype was observed at least ten times. This chain connects TRBV29-1 to TRBJ2-7; no reliable D call. Trimming removed 3 bases at V and 2 bases at J, with 5 bases between. The CDR3 has 11 amino acids. Germline V lookup: CDR1 SQVTM, CDR2 ANQGSEA. DNA of the CDR3: TGCAGCGTTGACCTCGCCTACGAGCAGTACTTC. Its protein product is CSVDLAYEQYF.

This clonotype was counted a few times. The chain couples TRBV2 to TRBJ1-2, with D perhaps matching TRBD1 (6 bases). The CDR3 length is 13 residues. V lost 3 bases and J 5 bases, leaving 10 bases between the germline ends. Germline V CDR1 and CDR2: SNHLY, FYNNEI. The CDR3 DNA reads as TGTGCCAGCAGTGACCTCACAGGGTATGGCTACACCTTC. Its translation is CASSDLTGYGYTF.

A few counts support this clonotype. J is TRBJ2-3 and V is TRBV20-1; maybe TRBD2 (5 bases). The CDR3 loop spans 17 amino acids. Germline V CDR1 and CDR2: DFQATT, SNEGSKA (reference sequence). Deletions cut 0 bases from V and 1 base from J, with 17 bases between. The CDR3 here is CSARDFRVLGGTDTQYF. CDR3 nucleotides: TGCAGTGCTAGAGATTTTAGGGTACTAGGAGGCACAGATACGCAGTATTTT.

This clonotype was seen a handful of times. This sequence joins TRBV25-1 and TRBJ2-3, with 7 positions matching TRBD1. Germline values: CDR1 MGHDK, CDR2 SYGVNS. There are 15 residues in the CDR3. V lost 1 base and J lost 4; bases outside the gene matches: 5. CDR3 DNA sequence: TGTGCCAGCAGTGAATTCGACAGGGCGGCAGATACGCAGTATTTT. This gives the protein CASSEFDRAADTQYF. Based on the CDR3 plus reference TRBV25-1 and TRBJ2-3, the full variable domain is EADIYQTPRYLVIGTGKKITLECSQTMGHDKMYWYQQDPGMELHLIHYSYGVNSTEKGDLSSESTVSRIRTEHFPLTLESARPSHTSQYLCASSEFDRAADTQYFGPGTRLTVL.

CDR3 loop: CASSANRQISSYEQYF. The CDR3 bases are TGTGCCAGCAGTGCCAACAGGCAGATTAGCTCCTACGAGCAGTACTTC. V and J are TRBV6-2 or TRBV6-3 and TRBJ2-7, with D possibly being TRBD1 (5 bases). The CDR3 length is 16 residues. Germline lookup yields CDR1 MNHEY and CDR2 SVGEGT. V gave up 5 bases and J gave up 0 bases, with 17 bases separating them.

The chain is built from TRBV28 and TRBJ2-1; D not certain. Looked up from germline, CDR1 is MDHEN and CDR2 is SYDVKM. V lost 4 bases and J 0 bases, leaving 7 bases between the germline ends. CDR3 length equals 14 residues. CDR3 in DNA: TGTGCCAGCAGTTACGGCCCCTCCTACAATGAGCAGTTCTTC. Protein sequence: CASSYGPSYNEQFF.

Only a few counts were recorded for this clonotype. The V and J genes are TRBV7-2 and TRBJ2-5; perhaps D is TRBD1 or TRBD2 (5 bases each). This CDR3 spans 16 amino acids. Germline loops: CDR1 SGHTA, CDR2 FQGNSA. V was trimmed by 2 bases and J by 11 bases, leaving 24 bases between them. CDR3 in amino acids: CASSLNRKGSLGEQYF. The CDR3 DNA sequence: TGTGCCAGCAGCTTAAATCGTAAGGGGTCTTTGGGGGAGCAGTACTTC.

CDR3 sequence reads: CAWSVPGGGGYGYTF. In DNA, the CDR3 is TGTGCCTGGAGTGTACCAGGGGGCGGGGGCTATGGCTACACCTTC. The chain has TRBV30 and TRBJ1-2; 8 bases agree with TRBD1. The V segment lost 0 bases and the J segment 4 bases; nucleotides outside the gene matches: 7. The germline V gene encodes CDR1 GTSNPN and CDR2 SVGIG (reference sequence). CDR3 length: 15 amino acids. The full variable domain, in which reference TRBV30 and TRBJ1-2 provide the parts outside the CDR3, is SQTIHQWPATLVQPVGSPLSLECTVEGTSNPNLYWYRQAAGRGLQLLFYSVGIGQISSEVPQNLSASRPQDRQFILSSKKLLLSDSGFYLCAWSVPGGGGYGYTFGSGTRLTVV.

This clonotype was recorded a few times. The chain combines TRBV24-1 with TRBJ2-1; TRBD2 matches at 9 bases. The V segment lost 6 bases and the J segment 4 bases; nucleotides outside the gene matches: 6. The CDR3 consists of 15 residues. Per the germline V gene, CDR1 is KGHDR and CDR2 is SFDVKD. CDR3 amino acids: CATSRRLAGYNEQFF. The CDR3 nucleotides read TGTGCCACCAGTCGTCGGCTAGCGGGGTACAATGAGCAGTTCTTC.

The chain carries TRBV6-6 and TRBJ2-1; a possible D gene is TRBD1 (5 bases). V gave up 5 bases and J gave up 4 bases, with 15 bases separating them. Germline loops: CDR1 MNHNY, CDR2 SVGAGI (reference sequence). There are 15 residues in the CDR3. CDR3 sequence reads: CASSADIQVYNEQFF. For the CDR3, the DNA is TGTGCCAGCAGTGCGGACATCCAAGTATACAATGAGCAGTTCTTC.

Remarks on this clonotype: A far larger clone is a single base away, which makes a read error likely. The chain employs TRBV28 and TRBJ2-5; the D gene could be TRBD1 or TRBD2 (6 bases each). CDR3 length: 13 amino acids. In germline, CDR1 is MDHEN, CDR2 SYDVKM. The CDR3 sequence: CASSFGGQETRYF. CDR3 nucleotides: TGTGCCAGCAGTTTTGGGGGGCAAGAGACCCGGTACTTC.

This rearrangement joins TRBV4-1 to TRBJ2-1, with 9 nucleotides matching TRBD2. Germline V gene data show CDR1 as MGHRA and CDR2 as YSYEKL. This CDR3 is built from 15 residues. V lost 2 bases to trimming and J lost 10 bases; unmatched junction nucleotides: 9. CDR3 sequence reads: CASSQSLSGSWEQFF. CDR3 sequence (DNA): TGCGCCAGCAGCCAATCTCTTAGCGGGAGCTGGGAGCAGTTCTTC.

This clonotype was picked up a small number of times. V gene TRBV25-1 combines with J gene TRBJ2-2, with D tentatively TRBD1 (6 bases). Trimming removed 8 bases at V and 1 base at J, with 8 bases between. Germline CDR1 reads MGHDK; CDR2 reads SYGVNS. This CDR3 spans 13 amino acids. CDR3 nucleotide sequence: TGTGCCAGCGCGACAGGGAACACCGGGGAGCTGTTTTTT. Amino acids: CASATGNTGELFF.

The chain carries TRBV14 and TRBJ2-2, with a possible D match to TRBD2 (7 bases). V lost 2 bases to trimming and J lost 2 bases, with 18 bases between them. The CDR3 runs to 18 residues. Germline CDR1 reads SGHDN; CDR2 reads FVKESK. CDR3 nucleotides: TGTGCCAGCAGCCAAAGCGGGACATTGATTGGTAACACCGGGGAGCTGTTTTTT. Translating it yields CASSQSGTLIGNTGELFF.

This clonotype was observed once. A single base separates this from a much larger clone, so it may be a read error. This sequence joins TRBV21-1 and TRBJ2-7. TRBV21-1 is listed as a pseudogene. The CDR3 covers 15 residues. The CDR3 DNA follows: TGTGTCAGCAGCAGGACGGTTAGGAGCACCTACGAGCAGTACTTC. Protein: CVSSRTVRSTYEQYF.